The next 3 T cell receptor beta chains were all read from a single sample in a study of blood T cell repertoires in COVID-19 (dated by TCRdb to the early 2020s). The library was made by the immunoSEQ multiplex PCR assay. The immuneACCESS repertoire file appears here via TCRdb, limited to in-frame rearrangements. These files lack a portion of the clones; in checked studies, under half of the deficit traces to unresolved V genes, and the cause of the others is not known. This sample lists roughly 250,000 clones; approximately 91% were detected once. In total, the top ten clones hold around 2% of the sample. Input material: peripheral blood. All receptors come from a woman between 40 and 50 years old who had recovered from COVID-19.

The chain combines TRBV4-2 with TRBJ2-4; D possibly corresponds to TRBD1 (6 bases). CDR1 and CDR2 from the germline V gene are LGHNA and YNFKEQ. The germline V and J ends were trimmed by 1 base and 10 bases, with 17 bases remaining between them. The length of the CDR3 is 15 residues. CDR3 sequence: CASSQAGARIRIQYF. The CDR3 nucleotides read TGTGCCAGCAGCCAAGCAGGGGCCAGGATTCGTATTCAGTACTTC.

This rearrangement joins TRBV27 to TRBJ1-2; 12 positions agree with TRBD1. Germline loops: CDR1 MNHEY, CDR2 SMNVEV (reference sequence). There are 13 residues in the CDR3. V trimming: 4 bases; J trimming: 10 bases; junction bases outside the gene matches: 4. The DNA for the CDR3 is TGTGCCAGCAGTTGGGGACAGGGGGCGGACTACACCTTC. Residues: CASSWGQGADYTF.

This clone has only one observation. The V call is TRBV6-2 or TRBV6-3, the J call TRBJ2-2; 9 nucleotides align to TRBD1. Germline V gene lookup returns CDR1 MNHEY and CDR2 SVGEGT. After removal of 4 bases from V and 5 bases from J, the junction contained 5 bases not matched to a gene. CDR3 size: 15 residues. The CDR3: CASSSAGTGTGELFF. In nucleotides, the CDR3 is TGTGCCAGCAGTTCCGCCGGGACAGGGACCGGGGAGCTGTTTTTT.